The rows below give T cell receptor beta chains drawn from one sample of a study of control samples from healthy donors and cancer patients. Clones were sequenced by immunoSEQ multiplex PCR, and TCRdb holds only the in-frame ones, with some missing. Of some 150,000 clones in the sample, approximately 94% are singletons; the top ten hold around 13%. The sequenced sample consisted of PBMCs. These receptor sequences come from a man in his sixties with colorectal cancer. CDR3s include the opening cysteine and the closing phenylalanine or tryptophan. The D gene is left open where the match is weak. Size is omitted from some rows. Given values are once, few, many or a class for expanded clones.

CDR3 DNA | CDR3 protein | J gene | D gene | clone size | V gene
TGTGCCACCCACGGGACAGGCTATGGCTACACCTTC | CATHGTGYGYTF | TRBJ1-2 | TRBD1 | - | TRBV6-5
TGCGCCAGCAGCCAAGTGGGACTAGCGGCGAAAAACATTCAGTACTTC | CASSQVGLAAKNIQYF | TRBJ2-4 | TRBD2 | - | TRBV4-1
TGTGCCAGCAGCCAAGGGACTGGCGGGGCGAACACCGGGGAGCTGTTTTTT | CASSQGTGGANTGELFF | TRBJ2-2 | - | - | TRBV3-1/TRBV3-2
TGTGCCAGCAGCTTAGAAGGGGCAAGCGGGGTAAACACCGGGGAGCTGTTTTTT | CASSLEGASGVNTGELFF | TRBJ2-2 | TRBD2 | - | TRBV11-3
TGTGCCAGCTCACCACTCGCGGGGGCACCTAACTATGGCTACACCTTC | CASSPLAGAPNYGYTF | TRBJ1-2 | - | once | TRBV18
TGTGCCACCAGCAGGACCGGGACAGATGGCTCCTACGAGCAGTACTTC | CATSRTGTDGSYEQYF | TRBJ2-7 | TRBD1 | few | TRBV15
TGTGCCAGCAGTCCAGTCAGAGAAAAACTGTTTTTT | CASSPVREKLFF | TRBJ1-4 | - | - | TRBV12-3/TRBV12-4
TGTGCCAGCAGTGACCCCGGGATACGTCTCACAGCTAACTATGGCTACACCTTC | CASSDPGIRLTANYGYTF | TRBJ1-2 | - | - | TRBV6-4
TGTGCCAGCAGTCTAGACAGGGGCAATTCACCCCTCCACTTT | CASSLDRGNSPLHF | TRBJ1-6 | TRBD1 | - | TRBV6-5
TGTGCCAGCAGCTTGACAGGGGGAGACAACTATGGCTACACCTTC | CASSLTGGDNYGYTF | TRBJ1-2 | TRBD1 | once | TRBV5-6
TGTGCCAGTAGTATTCGGCAGGCGTTGCGAGAGACCCAGTACTTC | CASSIRQALRETQYF | TRBJ2-5 | - | - | TRBV19
TGCGCCAGCTCACAGGGGAGTGGGCAAGAGACCCAGTACTTC | CASSQGSGQETQYF | TRBJ2-5 | TRBD1 | - | TRBV5-1
TGTGCCAGCAGCTTCTCCCGCCTTCAAGAGAATAACTATGGCTACACCTTC | CASSFSRLQENNYGYTF | TRBJ1-2 | - | - | TRBV7-2
TGTGCCAGCAGTCGATATGGGACAGTCGGCAATCAGCCCCAGCATTTT | CASSRYGTVGNQPQHF | TRBJ1-5 | TRBD1 | - | TRBV6-6
TGTGCCAGCAGTTTAACAGGTTACAATGAGCAGTTCTTC | CASSLTGYNEQFF | TRBJ2-1 | - | - | TRBV28
TGCGCCAGCAGCCCCCGACAGGTCACGGGTAATTCACCCCTCCACTTT | CASSPRQVTGNSPLHF | TRBJ1-6 | - | - | TRBV4-1
TGTGGCATGGCCAGGGGATTTCCCGGTGAGGTCAATGAGCAGTTCTTC | CGMARGFPGEVNEQFF | TRBJ2-1 | - | - | TRBV30
TGCGCCAGCACCCAGAATAGCGGGGGGTACTATTCTGCTAGCACAGATACGCAGTATTTT | CASTQNSGGYYSASTDTQYF | TRBJ2-3 | TRBD2 | once | TRBV5-1
TGTGCCAGCAGCGGGGCACAGGGGAATCAGCCCCAGCATTTT | CASSGAQGNQPQHF | TRBJ1-5 | TRBD1 | - | TRBV3-1/TRBV3-2
TGTGCCAGTCGCTCCGAGGGGGGGGGCACAGATACGCAGTATTTT | CASRSEGGGTDTQYF | TRBJ2-3 | - | - | TRBV19
TGTGCCAGCAGTCTCTGGACAGCGCCTAATGAAAAACTGTTTTTT | CASSLWTAPNEKLFF | TRBJ1-4 | - | - | TRBV28
TGTGCCAGCAGCTCCGCCCGGGTGGGGGGAGGCAATCAGCCCCAGCATTTT | CASSSARVGGGNQPQHF | TRBJ1-5 | - | - | TRBV5-6
TGTGCCAGCTCAACCGGGGCCGGCAACGAGCAGTACTTC | CASSTGAGNEQYF | TRBJ2-7 | - | - | TRBV18